This T cell receptor beta chain was obtained from a study of blood T cell repertoires in COVID-19. This clone has more than one count but fewer than ten. The junction had 5 bases not matched to a gene; V was cut back by 4 bases and J by 2 bases. The CDR3 runs 15 residues. Germline V gene lookup returns CDR1 SNHLY and CDR2 FYNNEI. TCRdb's table, derived via immunoSEQ multiplex PCR, lists solely in-frame clones and lacks some. The sample records around 210,000 clones, less than 85% being singletons. The source material was peripheral blood. This TCR was recovered from an elderly woman with COVID-19, enrolled during active disease. The V and J genes are TRBV2 and TRBJ2-7; 10 bases agree with TRBD2. The DNA of the CDR3 is TGTGCCAGCAGTGTGGATCTAGCGGGGGCCTACGAGCAGTACTTC. Its translation: CASSVDLAGAYEQYF.